The present entry profiles one T cell receptor (beta chain) with its context. Its target is unknown. The V and J ends lost 4 bases and 0 bases, in that order; junction bases with no gene match: 8. CDR1 and CDR2 (germline): SGHTA, FQGNSA. This CDR3 has 16 amino acids. In the PCR, 60 Vbeta and 13 Jbeta primers were used. TCRdb's table, derived via immunoSEQ multiplex PCR, lists solely in-frame clones and lacks some. In the table there are approximately 120,000 clones, around 81% of which are singletons. This sample is drawn from a study of cytomegalovirus exposure and HLA in healthy donors. Findings and caveats of the study: It was about 150 TCR beta chains that were listed as cytomegalovirus-associated. As was reported, the HLA-A and HLA-B alleles of most subjects were accurately predicted from TCR beta sequences.

Material: PBMCs. This clonotype was sampled from a young woman in good health and CMV-seronegative. V and J are TRBV7-2 and TRBJ2-7; TRBD2 agrees at 8 bases. Written as DNA, the CDR3 is TGTGCCAGCAGCTCGGGGGGGCGGTCTATCTCCTACGAGCAGTACTTC. Translation gives CASSSGGRSISYEQYF.